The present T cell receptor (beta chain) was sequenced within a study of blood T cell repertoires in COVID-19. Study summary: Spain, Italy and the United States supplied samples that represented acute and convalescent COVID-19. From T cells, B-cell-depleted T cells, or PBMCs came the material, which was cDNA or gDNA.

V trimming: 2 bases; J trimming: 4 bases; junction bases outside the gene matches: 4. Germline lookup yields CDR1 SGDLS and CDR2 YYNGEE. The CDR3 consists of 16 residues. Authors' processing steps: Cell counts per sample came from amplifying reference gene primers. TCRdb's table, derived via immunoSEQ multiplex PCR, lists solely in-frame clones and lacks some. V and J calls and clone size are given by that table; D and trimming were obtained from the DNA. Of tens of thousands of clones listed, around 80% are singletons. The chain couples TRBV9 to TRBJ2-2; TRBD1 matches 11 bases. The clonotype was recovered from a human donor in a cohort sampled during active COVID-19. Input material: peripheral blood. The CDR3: CASSVSGTGGTGELFF. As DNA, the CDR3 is TGTGCCAGCAGCGTTTCCGGGACAGGGGGCACCGGGGAGCTGTTTTTT.